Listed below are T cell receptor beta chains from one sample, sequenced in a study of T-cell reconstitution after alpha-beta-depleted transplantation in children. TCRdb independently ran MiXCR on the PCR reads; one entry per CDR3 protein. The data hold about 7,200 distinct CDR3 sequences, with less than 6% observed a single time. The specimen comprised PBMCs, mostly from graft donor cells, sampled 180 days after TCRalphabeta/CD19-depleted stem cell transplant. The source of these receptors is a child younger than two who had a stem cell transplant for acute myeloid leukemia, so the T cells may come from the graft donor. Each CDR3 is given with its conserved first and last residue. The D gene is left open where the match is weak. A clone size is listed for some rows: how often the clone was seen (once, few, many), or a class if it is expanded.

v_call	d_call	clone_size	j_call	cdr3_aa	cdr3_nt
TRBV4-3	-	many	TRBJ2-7	CASSQDPTTGPLYEQYF	TGCGCCAGCAGCCAAGATCCCACCACGGGACCCCTCTACGAGCAGTACTTC
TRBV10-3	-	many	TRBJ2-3	CAMAPSESTDTQYF	TGTGCCATGGCCCCTAGCGAGAGCACAGATACGCAGTATTTT
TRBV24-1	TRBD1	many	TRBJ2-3	CATSGQKGQVADTQYF	TGTGCCACCAGTGGTCAAAAGGGACAGGTTGCAGATACGCAGTATTTT
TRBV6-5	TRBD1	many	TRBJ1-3	CASSYSDRERSGNTIYF	TGTGCCAGCAGTTACTCGGACAGGGAACGCTCTGGAAACACCATATATTTT
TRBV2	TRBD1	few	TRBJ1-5	CTFSLQGAQPQHF	TGTACCTTCAGTTTACAGGGGGCTCAGCCCCAGCATTTT
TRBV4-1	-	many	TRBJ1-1	CASSQVLRGQPETPEAFF	TGCGCCAGCAGCCAAGTCTTAAGGGGCCAACCAGAGACACCTGAAGCTTTCTTT
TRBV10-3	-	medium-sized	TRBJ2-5	CAINLRPQETQYF	TGTGCCATCAATTTGCGTCCGCAAGAGACCCAGTACTTC
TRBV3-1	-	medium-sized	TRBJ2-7	CASSQGGAELYEQYF	TGTGCCAGCAGCCAAGGAGGCGCGGAGCTGTACGAGCAGTACTTC
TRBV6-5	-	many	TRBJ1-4	CASSRKTARKEKLFF	TGTGCCAGCAGTCGGAAGACAGCCCGTAAGGAAAAACTGTTTTTT
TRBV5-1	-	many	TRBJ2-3	CASSLETRSTDTQYF	TGCGCCAGCAGCTTGGAGACGAGATCAACAGATACGCAGTATTTT
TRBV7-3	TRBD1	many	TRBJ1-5	CASSLAAGQGHQPQHF	TGTGCCAGCAGCTTAGCGGCAGGACAGGGACATCAGCCCCAGCATTTT
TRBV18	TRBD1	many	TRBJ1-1	CASSPPSRQGAEAFF	TGTGCCAGCTCACCACCCTCCCGACAGGGGGCTGAAGCTTTCTTT
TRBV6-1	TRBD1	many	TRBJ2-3	CASSEWSRTGVTDTQYF	TGTGCCAGCAGTGAATGGTCCAGGACAGGGGTCACAGATACGCAGTATTTT
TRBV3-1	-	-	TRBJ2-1	CATSKEVTVSYNEQFF	TGTGCCACCTCCAAGGAGGTGACAGTCTCCTACAATGAGCAGTTCTTC
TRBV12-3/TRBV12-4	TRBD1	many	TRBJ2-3	CASSLAGDRVGYTQYF	TGTGCCAGCAGTTTAGCGGGAGACAGGGTTGGATATACGCAGTATTTT
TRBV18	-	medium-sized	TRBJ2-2	CASSPRPTNTGELFF	TGTGCCAGCTCACCCCGGCCAACTAACACCGGGGAGCTGTTTTTT
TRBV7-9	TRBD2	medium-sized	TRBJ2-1	CASSLGLVYNNEQFF	TGTGCCAGCAGCCTTGGACTAGTCTACAACAATGAGCAGTTCTTC
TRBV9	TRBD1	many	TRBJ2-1	CASSVRGGTGGYNEQFF	TGTGCCAGCAGCGTGAGAGGTGGGACAGGGGGCTACAATGAGCAGTTCTTC
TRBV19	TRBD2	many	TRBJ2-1	CVTGLAGANEQFF	TGTGTGACTGGACTAGCGGGAGCCAATGAGCAGTTCTTC
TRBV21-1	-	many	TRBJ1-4	CASSKVTSGATNEKLFF	TGTGCCAGCAGCAAAGTAACGTCGGGGGCAACTAATGAAAAACTGTTTTTT
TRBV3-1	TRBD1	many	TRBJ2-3	CASSQVGTGPTDTQYF	TGTGCCAGCAGCCAAGTTGGGACAGGGCCCACAGATACGCAGTATTTT
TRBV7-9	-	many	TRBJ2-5	CASSLPLKGETQYF	TGTGCCAGCAGCTTACCCCTAAAGGGAGAGACCCAGTACTTC
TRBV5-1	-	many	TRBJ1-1	CASSLFGRDTEAFF	TGCGCCAGCAGCTTGTTCGGGAGAGACACTGAAGCTTTCTTT
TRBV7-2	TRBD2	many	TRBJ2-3	CASSLEGGSDTQYF	TGTGCCAGCTCTCTAGAGGGAGGGAGCGATACGCAGTATTTT
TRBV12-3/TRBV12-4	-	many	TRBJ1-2	CASSFNNYGYTF	TGTGCCAGCAGTTTCAATAACTATGGCTACACCTTC
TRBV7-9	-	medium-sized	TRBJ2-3	CASRIWATDTQYF	TGTGCCAGCCGGATTTGGGCCACAGATACGCAGTATTTT
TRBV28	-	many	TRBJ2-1	CASTLAGGYEQFF	TGTGCCAGCACCCTCGCCGGGGGCTATGAGCAGTTCTTC
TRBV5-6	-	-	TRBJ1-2	CAMGPGPKTYGYTF	TGTGCCATGGGCCCCGGGCCTAAAACCTATGGCTACACCTTC
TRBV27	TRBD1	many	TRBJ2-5	CASSPGQGFQETQYF	TGTGCCAGCAGCCCGGGACAGGGATTTCAAGAGACCCAGTACTTC
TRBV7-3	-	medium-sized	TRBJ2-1	CASSLIGGGSYNEQFF	TGTGCCAGCAGCTTAATAGGAGGGGGCTCCTACAATGAGCAGTTCTTC
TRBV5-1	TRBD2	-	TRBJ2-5	CASSPSGIETQYF	TGCGCCAGCAGCCCCAGCGGGATTGAGACCCAGTACTTC
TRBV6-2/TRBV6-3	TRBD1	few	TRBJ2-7	CASSRIRGSYEQYF	TGTGCCAGCAGTAGGATCAGGGGGAGTTACGAGCAGTACTTC
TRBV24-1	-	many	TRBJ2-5	CATSGELQETQYF	TGTGCCACCTCGGGAGAGCTTCAAGAGACCCAGTACTTC
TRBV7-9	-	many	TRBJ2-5	CASSQTGETQYF	TGTGCCAGCAGCCAAACGGGCGAGACCCAGTACTTC
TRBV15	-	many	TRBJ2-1	CATSSTRTKRKF	TGTGCCACCAGCAGCACCCGGACTAAGCGGAAATTC
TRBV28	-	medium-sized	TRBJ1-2	CASSLKGPYGYTF	TGTGCCAGCAGTTTAAAAGGTCCTTATGGCTACACCTTC
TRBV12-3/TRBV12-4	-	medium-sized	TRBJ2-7	CASSSRGEVSPQYF	TGTGCCAGCAGCTCCCGCGGGGAGGTGAGCCCGCAGTACTTC
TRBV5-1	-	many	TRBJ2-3	CASSFRDADTQYF	TGCGCCAGCAGCTTTAGGGATGCAGATACGCAGTATTTT
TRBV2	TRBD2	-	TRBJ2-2	CASSEWASGSSGELFF	TGTGCCAGCAGTGAATGGGCTAGCGGGAGTTCCGGGGAGCTGTTTTTT
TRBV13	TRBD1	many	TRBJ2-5	CASSLGDRVVADRDQETQYF	TGTGCCAGCAGCTTAGGCGATAGGGTAGTGGCGGACAGGGACCAAGAGACCCAGTACTTC